This T cell receptor (beta chain) was recorded in a study of response to subunit inactivated influenza vaccine. TCRdb used MiXCR to reprocess the RT-PCR reads, holding one entry per CDR3 protein. The sample has 600,000 to 700,000 distinct CDR3 sequences; 14% are singletons. This CDR3 is built from 15 residues. Trimming took off 5 bases at V and 4 bases at J, with 14 bases between the two ends. Germline V gene lookup returns CDR1 SGHTA and CDR2 FQGNSA. This clonotype originated in a man in his fifties or sixties who received an inactivated influenza vaccine. This specimen consisted of PBMCs from blood, obtained 14 to 15 days before vaccination. The chain uses TRBV7-2 and TRBJ2-2; perhaps TRBD2 as D (6 bases). The CDR3 loop is CASSTEGRITGELFF. DNA for the CDR3: TGTGCCAGCAGCACGGAGGGCCGGATCACCGGGGAGCTGTTTTTT.